Below, 25 T cell receptor beta chains from the same sample are listed, as sequenced in a study of spatial heterogeneity in lung cancer. TCRdb used MiXCR to reprocess the 5' RACE reads, holding one entry per CDR3 protein. The table records around 110,000 distinct CDR3 sequences, 10% to 15% of them present only once. The time point denotes: blood at routine non-recurrence follow-up after resection. Whole RNA, isolated from tumor, nontumor lung or frozen PBMC, was sequenced without prior sorting. Sequencing used PBMCs, obtained at follow-up. The source of these receptors is a male donor with early-stage non-small cell lung cancer.

This clonotype was counted many times. The chain combines TRBV6-2 or TRBV6-3 with TRBJ1-2, with D possibly being TRBD1 (5 bases). The CDR3 spans 13 residues. Germline assignment: CDR1 MNHEY and CDR2 SVGEGT. The germline V and J ends were trimmed by 5 bases and 4 bases, with 11 bases remaining between them. The CDR3, as DNA: TGTGCCAGCAGTGGAGGGCAGGGCTATGGCTACACCTTC. It codes for CASSGGQGYGYTF.

This clonotype has at least ten counts. The chain carries TRBV28 and TRBJ2-1, with 7 positions matching TRBD2. Germline CDR1 and CDR2: MDHEN and SYDVKM. Losses at the gene ends were 3 bases for V and 6 bases for J; bases not matched to a gene: 2. There are 13 residues in the CDR3. This CDR3 reads CASSFLAANEQFF. The CDR3 region has the DNA TGTGCCAGCAGTTTCCTAGCGGCCAATGAGCAGTTCTTC.

The V gene is TRBV14, the J gene TRBJ1-6; no definite D call. The CDR3 is made up of 12 amino acids. The germline gives CDR1 SGHDN, CDR2 FVKESK. The ends were cut back, 4 bases at V and 10 bases at J, with 8 bases in the middle. CDR3 bases: TGTGCCAGCAGCCCCATGAGATCACCCCTCCACTTT. Its translation: CASSPMRSPLHF.

In this sample, this clonotype turned up once. The J gene is TRBJ1-4, the V gene TRBV29-1; no definite D call. This CDR3 has 12 amino acids. Per the germline V gene, CDR1 is SQVTM and CDR2 is ANQGSEA. Trimming took off 2 bases at V and 3 bases at J, with 4 bases between the two ends. In DNA form, the CDR3 reads TGCAGCGTTGAAACCCCTAATGAAAAACTGTTTTTT. Translation gives CSVETPNEKLFF.

This clonotype has ten or more counts. The chain uses TRBV7-2 and TRBJ2-2; no clear D gene. The CDR3 contains 17 residues. V was cut by 2 bases and J by 6 bases, with 19 bases left in between. The germline gives CDR1 SGHTA, CDR2 FQGNSA. Here the CDR3 reads CASSLSASIRIAGELFF. DNA for the CDR3: TGTGCCAGCAGCTTATCCGCCTCGATCAGAATTGCCGGGGAGCTGTTTTTT.

This clonotype showed up just a few times. The rearrangement links TRBV12-3 or TRBV12-4 to TRBJ1-2; a weak D match, TRBD1 (6 bases). The CDR3 length is 13 residues. Trimming took off 5 bases at V and 5 bases at J, with 12 bases between the two ends. The CDR3 sequence is CASSIQDSYGYTF. The DNA for the CDR3 is TGTGCCAGCAGTATCCAGGACAGTTATGGCTACACCTTC.

This clonotype occurred many times. This chain connects TRBV11-2 to TRBJ1-4, with 7 bases that match TRBD1. CDR3 size: 14 residues. The V and J ends lost 6 bases and 8 bases, in that order; junction bases with no gene match: 9. Germline CDR1 reads SGHAT; CDR2 reads FQNNGV. The CDR3 loop reads CASSRTGFREKLFF. The CDR3 coding sequence is TGTGCCAGCAGTCGGACAGGTTTTCGAGAAAAACTGTTTTTT.

This clonotype was observed many times. V gene TRBV12-3 or TRBV12-4 combines with J gene TRBJ2-5, with 7 bases identical to TRBD2. The CDR3 extends over 15 amino acids. With V trimmed by 7 bases and J by 0 bases, 8 bases remained unmatched. The CDR3 DNA reads TGTGCCAGCACCTGGGCGGGGGTCAACCAAGAGACCCAGTACTTC. Translation: CASTWAGVNQETQYF.

The genes are TRBV10-3 and TRBJ1-4; 9 bases are a match to TRBD1. This CDR3 region has 14 residues. V lost 11 bases, J lost 8 bases, and 12 bases stayed unmatched. The germline gives CDR1 ENHRY, CDR2 SYGVKD. CDR3: CASPPGQGREKLFF. The CDR3 nucleotides read TGTGCCTCCCCTCCGGGACAGGGACGAGAAAAACTGTTTTTT.

This clonotype was detected many times. CDR3 residues: CASSERNSGTEAFF. CDR3 in DNA: TGTGCCAGCAGTGAACGTAATTCGGGTACTGAAGCTTTCTTT. The V gene is TRBV2, the J gene TRBJ1-1; D unresolved. The V gene's germline CDR1 is SNHLY and CDR2 FYNNEI. The V gene lost 2 bases and the J gene lost 5 bases, with 12 bases spanning the gap. There are 14 residues in the CDR3.

The chain links TRBV3-1 to TRBJ2-5; D is uncertain. Trimming cost V 5 bases and J 4 bases, with 11 bases left between them. The CDR3 has 13 residues. Germline V CDR1 and CDR2: LGHDT, YNNKEL (reference sequence). The CDR3 DNA is TGTGCCAGCAGCGGCAACCCCGGAGAGACCCAGTACTTC. Its protein is CASSGNPGETQYF.

The rearrangement uses TRBV15 and TRBJ2-1; D not certain. The V end was cut by 3 bases, the J end by 4 bases, with 10 bases between. The CDR3 sequence is 14 residues long. Germline values: CDR1 LNHNV, CDR2 YYDKDF (reference sequence). DNA of the CDR3: TGTGCCACCAGCAGCGCCAGGCCTTACAATGAGCAGTTCTTC. Its translation is CATSSARPYNEQFF.

This clonotype was observed a few times. The chain employs TRBV7-9 and TRBJ2-1; the match to TRBD1 covers 10 bases. The CDR3 runs to 15 residues. The V segment lost 5 bases and the J segment 7 bases; nucleotides outside the gene matches: 8. From germline, CDR1 is SEHNR and CDR2 FQNEAQ (reference sequence). Written as DNA, the CDR3 is TGTGCCAGCAGCCCCGGGACAGGGGCAATGAATGAGCAGTTCTTC. The encoded protein is CASSPGTGAMNEQFF.

V gene TRBV6-6 combines with J gene TRBJ1-2; D may be TRBD1 (5 bases). The V gene's germline CDR1 is MNHNY and CDR2 SVGAGI (reference sequence). V lost 5 bases to trimming and J lost 0 bases, with 13 bases between them. This CDR3 comprises 15 residues. CDR3 loop: CASSPSWDANYGYTF. The CDR3 region has the DNA TGTGCCAGCAGTCCCTCTTGGGACGCTAACTATGGCTACACCTTC.

In its sample, this clonotype was seen many times. V gene TRBV5-4 combines with J gene TRBJ1-6, with 8 bases identical to TRBD1. The V gene end was trimmed by 4 bases and the J gene end by 5 bases; junction bases not matched to a gene: 8. CDR3 length: 16 residues. The germline V gene encodes CDR1 SGHNT and CDR2 YYREEE (reference sequence). The CDR3 reads CASSTGGTGHNSPLHF. The CDR3 coding sequence is TGTGCCAGCAGCACAGGTGGGACAGGCCATAATTCACCCCTCCACTTT.

The J gene is TRBJ2-4, the V gene TRBV11-1, with 9 bases that match TRBD1. The trim removed 5 bases at V and 2 bases at J, leaving 7 bases unmatched. Germline-derived CDR1 and CDR2 are SGHAT and FQDESV (reference sequence). The CDR3 has 16 residues. CDR3 coding DNA: TGTGCCAGCAGCCGAATAGACAGGGGGTCCAAAAACATTCAGTACTTC. Amino acids: CASSRIDRGSKNIQYF.

This clonotype has a count of ten or more. The chain has TRBV4-3 and TRBJ2-7; 11 bases are shared with TRBD1. This CDR3 is built from 16 residues. The V and J ends lost 0 bases and 3 bases, in that order; junction bases with no gene match: 4. Germline V gene data show CDR1 as LGHNA and CDR2 as YSLEER. The CDR3 is CASSQDWGQGDYEQYF. In DNA form, the CDR3 reads TGCGCCAGCAGCCAAGATTGGGGACAGGGGGACTACGAGCAGTACTTC.

This clonotype was recorded many times. This chain connects TRBV7-2 to TRBJ2-3; D gene ambiguous. CDR1 is SGHTA and CDR2 is FQGNSA in the germline V gene. The CDR3 extends over 15 amino acids. V lost 3 bases to trimming and J lost 4 bases, with 14 bases between them. The CDR3 nucleotides are TGTGCCAGCAGCTTCCGGACGGAAAGGGCAGATACGCAGTATTTT. Its protein product is CASSFRTERADTQYF.

This clonotype was picked up many times. CDR3 sequence: CASSYSGTGGAEGYTF. The CDR3 bases are TGTGCCAGCAGTTATTCCGGGACAGGGGGCGCTGAGGGCTACACCTTC. The chain carries TRBV6-5 and TRBJ1-2; 12 bases align to TRBD1. Per germline, CDR1 MNHEY and CDR2 SVGAGI. Trimming removed 3 bases from V and 8 bases from J; junction bases left unmatched: 10. The CDR3 length is 16 residues.

A few counts support this clonotype. DNA for the CDR3: TGCGCCAGCAGCTTGGCGACAGGGGGCCTTATCACCGGGGAGCTGTTTTTT. This sequence encodes CASSLATGGLITGELFF. The chain uses TRBV5-1 and TRBJ2-2; 10 nucleotides agree with TRBD1. This CDR3 has 17 amino acids. Per germline, CDR1 SGHRS and CDR2 YFSETQ. Trimming removed 0 bases from V and 4 bases from J; junction bases left unmatched: 6.

This clonotype was recorded at least ten times. V gene TRBV15 combines with J gene TRBJ2-3, with TRBD2 matching over 9 bases. V was pared by 3 bases and J by 2 bases, with 6 bases of the junction left unmatched. Germline-derived CDR1 and CDR2 are LNHNV and YYDKDF (reference sequence). This CDR3 contains 16 residues. CDR3 sequence reads: CATSSIAGGFTDTQYF. The CDR3 DNA is TGTGCCACCAGCAGTATTGCGGGGGGGTTCACAGATACGCAGTATTTT.

The chain has TRBV12-5 and TRBJ1-4, with 8 bases that match TRBD1. This CDR3 spans 14 amino acids. The germline V gene has CDR1 LGHNT and CDR2 FRNRAP. J was trimmed by 6 bases and V by 5 bases; bases with no gene match: 5. The CDR3 loop is CASGRGTGDEKLFF. The CDR3 nucleotides are TGTGCTAGTGGTCGCGGGACAGGAGATGAAAAACTGTTTTTT.

This clonotype has more than one count but fewer than ten. This chain connects TRBV6-2 or TRBV6-3 to TRBJ1-1; the D gene is possibly TRBD1 (5 bases). Germline values: CDR1 MNHEY, CDR2 SVGEGT. The V end lost 2 bases, the J end lost 0 bases, and 13 bases lay between the germline ends. This CDR3 has 16 amino acids. CDR3 DNA: TGTGCCAGCAGTTACCGTACCGGGACGGTGAACACTGAAGCTTTCTTT. This translates into CASSYRTGTVNTEAFF.

This clonotype was found a few times. The chain couples TRBV20-1 to TRBJ1-6; D is undetermined. Germline V CDR1 and CDR2: DFQATT, SNEGSKA (reference sequence). This CDR3 has 12 amino acids. Trimming took 0 bases from V and 7 from J, leaving 4 bases between them. Written as DNA, the CDR3 is TGCAGTGCTAGAGACAGGAATTCACCCCTCCACTTT. Translated, it gives CSARDRNSPLHF.

This clonotype was counted ten times or more. At one boundary the junction diverges from the germline segment, which might be a read error. The chain employs TRBV7-7 and TRBJ2-5; D ambiguous. Germline V gene data show CDR1 as SSHAT and CDR2 as FNYEAQ (reference sequence). The CDR3 is 14 residues long. Written as DNA, the CDR3 is TGTGCTAGCAGCTTAGAGTTAGTAGGAGAGACCCAGTACTTC. The encoded protein is CASSLELVGETQYF.